The 15 T cell receptor beta chains presented below share a single source sample, sequenced in a study of control samples from healthy donors and cancer patients. The protocol was immunoSEQ multiplex PCR, while the TCRdb copy is restricted to in-frame clones and leaves out a portion. The table records approximately 100,000 clones, roughly 86% of them present only once. Sequencing input: blood. These receptors came from a man aged 30 to 45 in good health.

J is TRBJ1-1 and V is TRBV7-2; 10 bases fit TRBD1. The germline CDR1 and CDR2 sequences are SGHTA and FQGNSA. This CDR3 contains 14 residues. V was pared by 4 bases and J by 5 bases, with 4 bases of the junction left unmatched. The CDR3 sequence is CASSWTGGSTEAFF. In DNA form, the CDR3 reads TGTGCCAGCAGCTGGACAGGGGGATCAACTGAAGCTTTCTTT.

The rearrangement links TRBV7-6 to TRBJ1-2; weak D call: TRBD1 (6 bases). The CDR3 is made up of 13 amino acids. V lost 5 bases, J lost 7 bases, and 14 bases lay in between. In germline, CDR1 is SGHVS, CDR2 FNYEAQ. This chain's CDR3 is CASSPRQASGYTF. The CDR3 DNA sequence: TGTGCCAGCAGCCCTAGACAGGCCTCTGGCTACACCTTC.

This clone came up once. This rearrangement joins TRBV4-1 to TRBJ1-2; TRBD1 matches 7 bases. This CDR3 contains 16 residues. The germline CDR1 and CDR2 sequences are MGHRA and YSYEKL. With 0 bases clipped from V and 4 bases from J, the junction kept 8 bases outside the gene matches. The CDR3 DNA sequence: TGCGCCAGCAGCCAAGAGAACCCGACAGGGATCTATGGCTACACCTTC. Its protein product is CASSQENPTGIYGYTF.

The table lists this clone with a count of one. The chain links TRBV19 to TRBJ2-7; no reliable D call. CDR3 length equals 13 residues. Trimming cost V 1 base and J 3 bases, with 7 bases left between them. CDR1 is LNHDA and CDR2 is SQIVND in the germline V gene (reference sequence). In DNA form, the CDR3 reads TGTGCCAGTAGTATAGGGAGCTACTACGAGCAGTACTTC. It specifies CASSIGSYYEQYF.

The chain joins TRBV6-6 to TRBJ1-1; 8 positions agree with TRBD1. Germline values: CDR1 MNHNY, CDR2 SVGAGI (reference sequence). V lost 7 bases, J lost 4 bases, and 8 bases stayed unmatched. The CDR3 sequence is 14 residues long. CDR3 in amino acids: CASTSQGVVTEAFF. CDR3 sequence (DNA): TGTGCCAGCACCTCACAGGGGGTTGTCACTGAAGCTTTCTTT.

The rearrangement joins TRBV1 to TRBJ2-5; the table's D call TRBD2 went unverified against the DNA. TRBV1 is reported as a pseudogene. The CDR3 length is 17 residues. This chain's CDR3 is CTSSQERRRGGYGTQYF. The CDR3 bases are TGCACCAGCAGCCAAGAGCGCAGACGGGGGGGCTACGGGACCCAGTACTTC.

The chain joins TRBV6-2 or TRBV6-3 to TRBJ2-7; D is perhaps TRBD1 (6 bases). CDR1 MNHEY and CDR2 SVGEGT come from the germline V gene. The CDR3 length is 13 residues. V was clipped by 4 bases and J by 2 bases, with 9 bases between them. The CDR3 DNA reads as TGTGCCAGCAGTTCGACAGGTGCCTACGAGCAGTACTTC. As protein: CASSSTGAYEQYF.

Only one count was recorded for this clone. The V gene is TRBV25-1, the J gene TRBJ2-4; 9 bases agree with TRBD1. The trim removed 6 bases at V and 2 bases at J, leaving 11 bases unmatched. The germline gives CDR1 MGHDK, CDR2 SYGVNS. The CDR3 is made up of 17 amino acids. CDR3 coding DNA: TGTGCCAGCAGCCCCCCGGGACAGGGTACGACCAAAAACATTCAGTACTTC. Translated, it gives CASSPPGQGTTKNIQYF.

V and J are TRBV18 and TRBJ1-2; 7 bases agree with TRBD1. The CDR3 has 14 amino acids. CDR1 and CDR2 (germline): KGHSH, LQKENI. The V and J ends lost 3 bases and 8 bases, in that order; junction bases with no gene match: 9. CDR3 sequence reads: CASSPSTGFGGYTF. The CDR3, as DNA: TGTGCCAGCTCACCCTCGACAGGGTTTGGGGGCTACACCTTC.

The chain carries TRBV24-1 and TRBJ2-3; no clear D. This CDR3 has 13 residues. Trimming took off 3 bases at V and 1 base at J, with 4 bases between the two ends. Germline assignment: CDR1 KGHDR and CDR2 SFDVKD. For the CDR3, the DNA is TGTGCCACCAGTGATCGGGGCACAGATACGCAGTATTTT. Translating it yields CATSDRGTDTQYF.

This chain joins TRBV6-5 and TRBJ2-7; TRBD1 matches 7 bases. The CDR3 totals 16 residues. The junction had 6 bases not matched to a gene; V was cut back by 1 base and J by 0 bases. The V gene's germline CDR1 is MNHEY and CDR2 SVGAGI. CDR3 sequence reads: CASSYYSTGASYEQYF. Here the CDR3 DNA reads TGTGCCAGCAGTTACTATTCCACAGGGGCCTCCTACGAGCAGTACTTC.

This clone is categorized as medium-sized. The chain couples TRBV2 to TRBJ2-5; no clear D gene. V was clipped by 4 bases and J by 5 bases, with 17 bases between them. Germline values: CDR1 SNHLY, CDR2 FYNNEI. The CDR3 has 15 amino acids. The CDR3 sequence is CASSATGPPRETQYF. The CDR3, as DNA: TGTGCCAGCAGTGCCACCGGGCCCCCTCGGGAGACCCAGTACTTC.

This sequence joins TRBV2 and TRBJ2-7; TRBD1 matches at 7 bases. Germline V gene data show CDR1 as SNHLY and CDR2 as FYNNEI. This CDR3 is 14 amino acids long. J gave up 4 bases and V 1 base, and 4 bases lay outside the gene matches. The CDR3 is CASSEEGAFYEQYF. The DNA for the CDR3 is TGTGCCAGCAGTGAAGAGGGGGCGTTTTACGAGCAGTACTTC.

The sample holds a few counts of this clone. The chain uses TRBV10-3 and TRBJ1-5, with D perhaps TRBD1 (6 bases). V was pared by 4 bases and J by 2 bases, with 12 bases between. Per germline, CDR1 ENHRY and CDR2 SYGVKD. This CDR3 comprises 15 residues. The CDR3 spells CAISGGGMGNQPQHF. Here the CDR3 DNA reads TGTGCCATCAGTGGTGGGGGCATGGGCAATCAGCCCCAGCATTTT.

The chain employs TRBV7-2 and TRBJ1-2; 7 bases line up with TRBD1. The CDR3 extends over 14 amino acids. Germline V CDR1 and CDR2: SGHTA, FQGNSA. The J segment lost 8 bases and the V segment lost 1 base, leaving 7 bases of the junction unmatched. The CDR3 DNA reads as TGTGCCAGCAGCTTAGGACAGGGAGGTAGGGGCTACACCTTC. Translated: CASSLGQGGRGYTF.